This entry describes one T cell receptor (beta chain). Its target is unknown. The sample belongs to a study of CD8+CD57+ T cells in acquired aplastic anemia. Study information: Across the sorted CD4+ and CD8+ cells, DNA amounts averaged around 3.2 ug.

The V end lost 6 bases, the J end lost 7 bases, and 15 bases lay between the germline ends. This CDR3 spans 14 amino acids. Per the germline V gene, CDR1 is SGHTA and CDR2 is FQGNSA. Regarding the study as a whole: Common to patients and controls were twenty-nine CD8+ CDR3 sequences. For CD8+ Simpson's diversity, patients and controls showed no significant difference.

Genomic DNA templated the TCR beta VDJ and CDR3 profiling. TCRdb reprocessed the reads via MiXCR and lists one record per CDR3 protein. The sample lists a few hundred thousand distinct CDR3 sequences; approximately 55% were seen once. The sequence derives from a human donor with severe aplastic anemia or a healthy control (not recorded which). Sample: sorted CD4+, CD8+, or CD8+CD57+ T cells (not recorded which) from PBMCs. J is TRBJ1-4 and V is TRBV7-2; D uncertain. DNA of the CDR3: TGTGCCAGCAGGGGAGTAGCCGACACTGAAAAACTGTTTTTT. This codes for CASRGVADTEKLFF.